The 22 T cell receptor beta chains presented below share a single source sample, sequenced in a study of tissue T cells after allogeneic stem cell transplantation. Stated time point: mouse harvest day 14 after allogeneic transplant. Mouse grafts combined 10^7 T-cell-depleted bone marrow cells with 10^6 splenic CD5+ T cells. Produced via immunoSEQ multiplex PCR; TCRdb's table is partial and in-frame only. The data contain 7,500 to 8,000 clones, around a third of them singletons. Sample: skin. The receptors come from a female BALB/c mouse given C57BL/6 T cells with graft-versus-host disease after an allogeneic hematopoietic cell transplant.

With regard to this clone: The gene names here belong to mouse. The read ends 1 residue shy of where the CDR3 ends; the end is completed using the germline J gene. The rearrangement joins TRBV20 to TRBJ2-4; tentatively, D is TRBD1 (6 bases). Looked up from germline, CDR1 is GFQATS and CDR2 is STVNSAI. The CDR3 totals 12 residues. V was cut by 5 bases and J by 5 bases, with 11 bases left in between. CDR3 bases read: TGTGGTGCTGGAGGGGGTGGAAACACCTTGTAC. Translated: CGAGGGGNTLY. The whole CDR3 region reads CGAGGGGNTLYF. Variable domain in full (rest from reference TRBV20 and TRBJ2-4): GALVYQYPRRTICKSGTSMRMECQAVGFQATSVAWYRQSPQKTFELIALSTVNSAIKYEQNFTQEKFPISHPNLSFSSMTVLNAYLEDRGLYLCGAGGGGNTLYFGAGTRLSVL.

This clone has a handful of counts. Gene and germline names: mouse. The CDR3 is cut off 1 residue early in the read; its end comes from the germline J gene. The chain links TRBV23 to TRBJ2-7; the table's D call TRBD1 went unverified against the DNA. The CDR3 totals 11 residues. In germline, CDR1 is KGHTA, CDR2 FQNQQP. The CDR3 loop is CSSSLQYEQYF. CDR3 DNA (partial): TGCTCCAGCAGTCTCCAGTATGAACAGTAC.

On this clone itself: The genes are named according to mouse. The read terminates 1 residue before the CDR3 end, so the remaining end is supplied by the germline J gene. This chain connects TRBV26 to TRBJ2-2; weak D call: TRBD1 (6 bases). CDR3 length: 14 amino acids. V was trimmed by 4 bases and J by 2 bases, leaving 8 bases between them. In germline, CDR1 is KGHPV, CDR2 FQNQEV (reference sequence). The sequenced part of the CDR3 DNA is TGTGCCAGCAGTCCCGGACAGAACACCGGGCAGCTCTAC. This sequence encodes CASSPGQNTGQLY. The complete CDR3 sequence is CASSPGQNTGQLYF.

This clone was counted between two and nine times. The genes and germline here are from mouse. The observed sequence ends 1 residue before the CDR3 terminus, with the missing tail filled in from the germline J gene. This chain links TRBV26 with TRBJ2-3; D unresolved. Germline V gives CDR1 KGHPV, CDR2 FQNQEV (reference sequence). This CDR3 contains 13 residues. The ends were cut back, 0 bases at V and 2 bases at J, with 3 bases in the middle. The CDR3 sequence is CASSLSNAETLYF. Incomplete CDR3 DNA: TGTGCCAGCAGTCTGTCGAATGCAGAAACGCTGTAT.

About this clone itself: Mouse names are used for the genes. The observed sequence ends 1 residue before the CDR3 terminus, with the missing tail filled in from the germline J gene. The genes are TRBV13-1 and TRBJ1-2; D gene ambiguous. This CDR3 comprises 14 residues. Per germline, CDR1 NSHNY and CDR2 SYGAGN. The ends were cut back, 2 bases at V and 0 bases at J, with 8 bases in the middle. Incomplete CDR3 DNA: TGTGCCAGCAGTGAAGGCAACTCAAACTCCGACTACACC. Translated, it gives CASSEGNSNSDYT. The full-length CDR3 reads as CASSEGNSNSDYTF.

In its sample, this clone was seen a few times. All gene names here are mouse names. The CDR3 is cut off 1 residue early in the read; its end comes from the germline J gene. V usage is TRBV23 and J usage is TRBJ1-1. The CDR3 spans 15 residues. Germline-derived CDR1 and CDR2 are KGHTA and FQNQQP. The CDR3 spells CSSSQSGGANTEVFF. The sequenced CDR3 bases are TGCTCCAGCAGTCAATCCGGGGGTGCAAACACAGAAGTCTTC.

About this clone: Gene names are the mouse ones. Read data end 1 residue before the CDR3 end; the end is taken from the germline J gene. This chain joins TRBV29 and TRBJ1-6; D remains ambiguous. TRBJ1-6 qualifies as an ORF whose function is uncertain. V lost 3 bases to trimming and J lost 7 bases, with 4 bases between them. Germline CDR1 MSHET, CDR2 SYDVDS. The CDR3 has 12 amino acids. Partial CDR3 DNA: TGTGCTAGCAGTTTCCTGAATTCGCCCCTCTAC. This encodes CASSFLNSPLY. The whole CDR3 is CASSFLNSPLYF.

This clone appeared a few times. Here the gene names and germline are mouse. The CDR3 is cut off 1 residue early in the read; its end comes from the germline J gene. The chain combines TRBV26 with TRBJ1-1, with a possible D match to TRBD1 (6 bases). V gave up 4 bases and J gave up 0 bases, with 9 bases separating them. Germline assignment: CDR1 KGHPV and CDR2 FQNQEV (reference sequence). This CDR3 comprises 14 residues. The sequenced CDR3 bases are TGTGCCAGCAGTCCGGGACAAACAAACACAGAAGTCTTC. This gives the protein CASSPGQTNTEVF. The whole CDR3 sequence is CASSPGQTNTEVFF. Full variable domain (remainder filled in from reference TRBV26 and TRBJ1-1): NSKVIQTPRYLVKGQGQKAKMRCIPEKGHPVVFWYQQNKNNEFKFLINFQNQEVLQQIDMTEKRFSAECPSNSPCSLEIQSSEAGDSALYLCASSPGQTNTEVFFGKGTRLTVV.

Concerning this clone itself: Gene names denote mouse genes. Sequencing ends 1 residue short of the CDR3 end; the germline J gene provides the rest. V is TRBV3 and J is TRBJ2-7, with 8 bases lining up with TRBD2. With 5 bases clipped from V and 4 bases from J, the junction kept 7 bases outside the gene matches. From germline, CDR1 is SNHLY and CDR2 FYNGKV (reference sequence). The CDR3 extends over 14 amino acids. The CDR3 bases that were read are TGTGCCAGCAGCCCGTCGGGGGGGCGTTATGAACAGTAC. Its protein is CASSPSGGRYEQY. The CDR3 as a whole reads CASSPSGGRYEQYF.

Comment on this clone: Gene labels here are mouse ones. The read gets to within 1 residue of the CDR3 end, and the germline J gene fills in the rest. The chain is built from TRBV12-1 and TRBJ2-4; D may be TRBD2 (6 bases). Trimming took off 0 bases at V and 3 bases at J, with 12 bases between the two ends. This CDR3 comprises 15 residues. Germline V gene sequence: CDR1 SGHSN, CDR2 HYEKVE. The part of the CDR3 DNA that was read is TGTGCCAGCTCTCTCGGTGCTGGGGTCCAAAACACCTTGTAC. Translation gives CASSLGAGVQNTLY. In full, the CDR3 is CASSLGAGVQNTLYF. Supplemented by reference TRBV12-1 and TRBJ2-4, the full variable domain reads DSGVVQSPRHIIKEKGGRSVLTCIPISGHSNVVWYQQTLGKELKFLIQHYEKVERDKGFLPSRFSVQQFDDYHSEMNMSALELEDSAMYFCASSLGAGVQNTLYFGAGTRLSVL.

This clone qualifies as medium-sized. Genes and germline are mouse. From the germline J gene comes the end of the CDR3, since the read stops 1 residue before it. The rearrangement links TRBV13-2 to TRBJ2-4, with 12 bases identical to TRBD2. Germline CDR1 is NNHNN and CDR2 is SYGAGS (reference sequence). V dropped 2 bases and J dropped 1; count of bases not matched to a gene: 2. The CDR3 length is 16 residues. The CDR3 loop is CASGEGLGGRQNTLYF. The CDR3 bases that were read are TGTGCCAGCGGTGAGGGACTGGGGGGCCGTCAAAACACCTTGTAC.

This clone was recorded a few times. The listed genes are named as in mouse. The read gets to within 1 residue of the CDR3 end, and the germline J gene fills in the rest. V usage is TRBV26 and J usage is TRBJ2-5; D remains unclear. Germline CDR1 reads KGHPV; CDR2 reads FQNQEV (reference sequence). The CDR3 covers 14 residues. Trimming cost V 4 bases and J 3 bases, with 11 bases left between them. The CDR3 loop reads CASSPQKYQDTQYF. The part of the CDR3 DNA that was read is TGTGCCAGCAGTCCACAGAAGTATCAAGACACCCAGTAC.

Turning to this clone: Mouse gene names apply. The read is 1 residue too short to cover the CDR3 end, so that end is filled in from the germline J gene. The same CDR3 is also encoded by other DNA sequences in this sample. J is TRBJ2-4 and V is TRBV26; D unresolved. CDR3 size: 13 residues. CDR1 and CDR2 from the germline V gene are KGHPV and FQNQEV (reference sequence). V was pared by 4 bases and J by 0 bases, with 5 bases between. CDR3 sequence: CASSQGSQNTLYF. Incomplete CDR3 DNA: TGTGCCAGCAGTCAAGGGAGTCAAAACACCTTGTAC.

Comment on this clone: Gene and germline names: mouse. The read ends 1 residue early relative to the CDR3; the germline J gene fills the gap. The rearrangement links TRBV26 to TRBJ1-5; D unclear. Deletions cut 4 bases from V and 5 bases from J, with 6 bases between. Germline CDR1 is KGHPV and CDR2 is FQNQEV (reference sequence). There are 12 residues in the CDR3. The chain's CDR3 is CASSRRDQAPLF. The CDR3 DNA, read in part, is TGTGCCAGCAGTCGCCGGGACCAGGCTCCGCTT.

This clone qualifies as medium-sized (0.01 to 0.1%). These gene names are mouse names. Incomplete CDR3 DNA: TGTGCAAGCAGCTTCGGGACTGGGGGGCCCTATGAACAGTAC. Encoded protein: CASSFGTGGPYEQY. Given in full, the CDR3 is CASSFGTGGPYEQYF. The chain links TRBV16 to TRBJ2-7; 12 positions agree with TRBD2. The read terminates 1 residue before the CDR3 end, so the remaining end is supplied by the germline J gene. The trim removed 3 bases at V and 2 bases at J, leaving 2 bases unmatched. This CDR3 region has 15 residues. The germline V gene has CDR1 SGHSA and CDR2 FRNQAP.

Turning to this clone: The genes and germline here are from mouse. The read terminates 1 residue ahead of where the CDR3 ends, so the germline J gene completes it. The same CDR3 can be traced to other DNA sequences in this sample. The chain uses TRBV26 and TRBJ1-1; possible D gene TRBD1, 6 bases. Germline CDR1 is KGHPV and CDR2 is FQNQEV (reference sequence). Trimming removed 7 bases from V and 1 base from J, with 10 bases in between. The CDR3 has 13 amino acids. The CDR3 here is CASTLTGNTEVFF. The DNA read from the CDR3 is TGTGCCAGCACCCTGACAGGGAACACAGAAGTCTTC.

This clone turned up a few times. The listed genes are named as in mouse. The CDR3 is cut off 1 residue early in the read; its end comes from the germline J gene. The V gene is TRBV26, the J gene TRBJ1-1; D uncertain. Deletions cut 3 bases from V and 0 bases from J, with 5 bases between. The CDR3 spans 13 residues. The germline V gene has CDR1 KGHPV and CDR2 FQNQEV (reference sequence). CDR3 residues: CASSLKSNTEVFF. Partial CDR3 DNA: TGTGCCAGCAGTCTAAAGTCAAACACAGAAGTCTTC.

A remark on this clone: Genes here carry mouse names. The read terminates 1 residue before the CDR3 end, so the remaining end is supplied by the germline J gene. V is TRBV26 and J is TRBJ1-4, with unresolved D. Trimming stripped 1 base from V and 5 bases from J, with 8 bases between. In germline, CDR1 is KGHPV, CDR2 FQNQEV (reference sequence). This CDR3 has 14 residues. CDR3 DNA, as far as it was read: TGTGCCAGCAGTCTGTTGAGTGCGAACGAAAGATTATTT. Translating gives CASSLLSANERLF. The complete CDR3 sequence is CASSLLSANERLFF. The full variable domain, completed using reference TRBV26 and TRBJ1-4, is NSKVIQTPRYLVKGQGQKAKMRCIPEKGHPVVFWYQQNKNNEFKFLINFQNQEVLQQIDMTEKRFSAECPSNSPCSLEIQSSEAGDSALYLCASSLLSANERLFFGHGTKLSVL.

Points on this clone: Gene names are mouse gene names. The read ends 1 residue before the CDR3 terminus; that terminus is restored from the germline J gene. The V and J genes are TRBV26 and TRBJ2-4; D unresolved. The germline gives CDR1 KGHPV, CDR2 FQNQEV (reference sequence). V was clipped by 3 bases and J by 2 bases, with 9 bases between them. The CDR3 extends over 14 amino acids. The CDR3 DNA, read in part, is TGTGCCAGCAGTCTCTCCGGGAATCAAAACACCTTGTAC. Protein sequence: CASSLSGNQNTLY. The entire CDR3 sequence reads CASSLSGNQNTLYF.

This clone was seen a single time. Gene names and germline refer to mouse. The read terminates 1 residue ahead of where the CDR3 ends, so the germline J gene completes it. The rearrangement links TRBV26 to TRBJ2-1, with D uncertain. The CDR3 loop spans 13 amino acids. Looked up from germline, CDR1 is KGHPV and CDR2 is FQNQEV (reference sequence). Deletions cut 2 bases from V and 4 bases from J, with 6 bases between. CDR3 protein: CASSLDNYAEQFF. CDR3 bases read: TGTGCCAGCAGTCTGGACAATTATGCTGAGCAGTTC.

This clone counts as medium-sized. Germline and genes here are mouse. The CDR3 extends 1 residue past the end of the read, so its final part is completed from the germline J gene. The chain employs TRBV26 and TRBJ1-4; possibly TRBD1 for D (5 bases). Germline loops: CDR1 KGHPV, CDR2 FQNQEV (reference sequence). This CDR3 is 14 amino acids long. V was trimmed by 8 bases and J by 3 bases, leaving 13 bases between them. CDR3 protein: CASAPRGTNERLFF. CDR3 DNA, as far as it was read: TGTGCCAGCGCCCCGAGGGGAACCAACGAAAGATTATTT.

In regard to this clone: Any gene name here is a mouse gene name. Partial CDR3 DNA: TGTGCCAGCAGCAACAGGGAGACGGCAGAAGTCTTC. Protein: CASSNRETAEVF. From start to end, the CDR3 is CASSNRETAEVFF. The rearrangement links TRBV3 to TRBJ1-1; weak D call: TRBD1 (6 bases). Read data end 1 residue before the CDR3 end; the end is taken from the germline J gene. The germline gives CDR1 SNHLY, CDR2 FYNGKV (reference sequence). V was trimmed by 5 bases and J by 6 bases, leaving 13 bases between them. The CDR3 covers 13 residues.